The clone carrying this T cell receptor beta chain showed up many times. This record belongs to a study of T-cell reconstitution after alpha-beta-depleted transplantation in children. Unique molecular identifiers featured in how the TCRbeta library was prepared. TCRdb re-derived calls from the PCR reads in MiXCR, one entry per CDR3 protein. The sample has approximately 93,000 distinct CDR3 sequences, roughly 8.4% seen once. Trimming removed 3 bases at V and 0 bases at J, with 14 bases between. This CDR3 is built from 16 residues. Germline CDR1 GTSNPN, CDR2 SVGIG (reference sequence). The sequence was obtained from a human donor who donated a stem cell graft to a child with congenital amegakaryocytic thrombocytopenia. The rearrangement links TRBV30 to TRBJ2-2, with D hard to call. The material was PBMCs from the stem cell graft donor, obtained from the stem cell graft. The CDR3 DNA reads TGTGCCTGGAGGGGCTGGGGAACTCCGAACACCGGGGAGCTGTTTTTT. This translates into CAWRGWGTPNTGELFF.